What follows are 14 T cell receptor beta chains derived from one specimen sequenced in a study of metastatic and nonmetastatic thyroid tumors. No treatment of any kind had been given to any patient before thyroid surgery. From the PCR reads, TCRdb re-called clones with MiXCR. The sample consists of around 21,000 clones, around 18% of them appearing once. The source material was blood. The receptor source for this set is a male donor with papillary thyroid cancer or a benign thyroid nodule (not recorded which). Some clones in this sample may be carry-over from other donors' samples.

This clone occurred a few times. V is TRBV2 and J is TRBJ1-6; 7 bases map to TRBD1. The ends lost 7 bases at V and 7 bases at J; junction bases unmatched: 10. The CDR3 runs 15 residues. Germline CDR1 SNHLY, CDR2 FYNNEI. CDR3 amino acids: CASNQRGQGNSPLHF. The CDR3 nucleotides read TGTGCCAGCAATCAGAGGGGGCAGGGCAATTCACCCCTCCACTTT.

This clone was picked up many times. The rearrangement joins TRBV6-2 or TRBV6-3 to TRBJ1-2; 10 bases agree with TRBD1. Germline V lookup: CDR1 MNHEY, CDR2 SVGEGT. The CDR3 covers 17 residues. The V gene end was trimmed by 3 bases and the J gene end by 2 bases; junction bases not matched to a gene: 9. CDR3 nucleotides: TGTGCCAGCAGTTATAGGGTCCGGGACAGGGGAAACTATGGCTACACCTTC. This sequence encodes CASSYRVRDRGNYGYTF.

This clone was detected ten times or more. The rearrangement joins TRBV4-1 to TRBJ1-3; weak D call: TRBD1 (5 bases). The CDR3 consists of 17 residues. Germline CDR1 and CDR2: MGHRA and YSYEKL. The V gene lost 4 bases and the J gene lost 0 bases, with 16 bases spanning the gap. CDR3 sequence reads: CASSRQGLTISGNTIYF. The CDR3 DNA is TGCGCCAGCAGCCGCCAGGGTCTCACTATCTCTGGAAACACCATATATTTT.

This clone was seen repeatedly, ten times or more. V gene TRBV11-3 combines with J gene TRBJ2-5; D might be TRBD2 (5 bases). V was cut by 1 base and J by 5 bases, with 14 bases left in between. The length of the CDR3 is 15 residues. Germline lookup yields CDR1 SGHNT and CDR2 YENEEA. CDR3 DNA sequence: TGTGCCAGCAGCTTAGGTAACCGGGATGTCGAGACCCAGTACTTC. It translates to CASSLGNRDVETQYF.

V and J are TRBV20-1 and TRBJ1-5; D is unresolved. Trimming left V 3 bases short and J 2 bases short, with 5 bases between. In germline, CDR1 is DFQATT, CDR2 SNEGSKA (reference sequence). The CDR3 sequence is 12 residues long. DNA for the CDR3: TGCAGTGCTAGTAGGGGCAATCAGCCCCAGCATTTT. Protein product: CSASRGNQPQHF.

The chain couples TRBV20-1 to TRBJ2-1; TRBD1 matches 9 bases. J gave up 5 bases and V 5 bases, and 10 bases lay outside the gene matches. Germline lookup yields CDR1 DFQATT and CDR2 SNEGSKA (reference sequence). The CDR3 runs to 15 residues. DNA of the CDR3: TGCAGTGCTCATGCCGGGACAGGGATTAACAATGAGCAGTTCTTC. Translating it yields CSAHAGTGINNEQFF.

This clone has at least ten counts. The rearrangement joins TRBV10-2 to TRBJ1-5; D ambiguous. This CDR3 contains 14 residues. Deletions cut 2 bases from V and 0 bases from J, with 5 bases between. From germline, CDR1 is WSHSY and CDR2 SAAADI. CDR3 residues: CASSESHSNQPQHF. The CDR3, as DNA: TGCGCCAGCAGTGAGAGCCATAGCAATCAGCCCCAGCATTTT.

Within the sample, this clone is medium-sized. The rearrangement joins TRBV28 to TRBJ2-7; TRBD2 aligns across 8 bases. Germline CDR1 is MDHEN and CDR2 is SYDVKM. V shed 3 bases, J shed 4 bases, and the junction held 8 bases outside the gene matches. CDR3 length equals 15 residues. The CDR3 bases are TGTGCCAGCAGTTTTCAGGGACTAGGGGTATACGAGCAGTACTTC. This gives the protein CASSFQGLGVYEQYF.

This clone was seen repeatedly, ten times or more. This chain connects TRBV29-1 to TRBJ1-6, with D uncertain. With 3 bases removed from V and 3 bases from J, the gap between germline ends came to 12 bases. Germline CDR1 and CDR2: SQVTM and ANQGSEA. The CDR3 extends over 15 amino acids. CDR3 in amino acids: CSVEARQFYNSPLHF. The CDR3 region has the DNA TGCAGCGTTGAGGCCAGGCAGTTCTATAATTCACCCCTCCACTTT.

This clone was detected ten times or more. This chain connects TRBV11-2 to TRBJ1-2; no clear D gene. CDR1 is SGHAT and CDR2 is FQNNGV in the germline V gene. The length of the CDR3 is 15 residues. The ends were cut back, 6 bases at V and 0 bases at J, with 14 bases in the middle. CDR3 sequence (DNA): TGTGCCAGCAGGGCCGTCGGAGGGCCTAACTATGGCTACACCTTC. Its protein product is CASRAVGGPNYGYTF.

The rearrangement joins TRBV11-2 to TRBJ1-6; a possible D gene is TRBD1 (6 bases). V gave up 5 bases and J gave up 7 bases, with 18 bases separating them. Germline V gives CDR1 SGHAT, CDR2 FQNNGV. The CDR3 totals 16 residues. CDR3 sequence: CASSVTGHPQNSPLHF. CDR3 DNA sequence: TGTGCCAGCAGCGTTACGGGACACCCACAAAATTCACCCCTCCACTTT.

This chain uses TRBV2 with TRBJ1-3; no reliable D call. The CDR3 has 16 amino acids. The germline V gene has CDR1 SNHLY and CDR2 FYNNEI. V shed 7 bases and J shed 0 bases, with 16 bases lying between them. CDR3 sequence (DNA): TGTGCCAGCAAAAGGACGTCGTGTCTCTCTGGAAACACCATATATTTT. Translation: CASKRTSCLSGNTIYF.

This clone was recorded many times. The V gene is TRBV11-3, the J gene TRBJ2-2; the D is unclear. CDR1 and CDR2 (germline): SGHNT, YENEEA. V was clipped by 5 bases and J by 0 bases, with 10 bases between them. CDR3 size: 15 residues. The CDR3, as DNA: TGTGCCAGCAGCGTTTCTGGAACGAACACCGGGGAGCTGTTTTTT. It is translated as CASSVSGTNTGELFF.

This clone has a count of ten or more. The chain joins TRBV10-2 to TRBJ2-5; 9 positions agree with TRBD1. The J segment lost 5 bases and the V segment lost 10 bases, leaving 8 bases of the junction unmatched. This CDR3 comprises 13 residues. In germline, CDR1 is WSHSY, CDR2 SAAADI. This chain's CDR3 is CATRGTGRETQYF. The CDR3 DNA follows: TGCGCCACCCGTGGGACAGGGCGCGAGACCCAGTACTTC.